The 18 T cell receptor beta chains below come from one sample, sequenced in a study of blood T cell repertoires in COVID-19. This table comes from immunoSEQ multiplex PCR, and its TCRdb copy is limited to in-frame clones, with some not included. The sample has 300,000 to 400,000 clones; roughly nine tenths are singletons. Sequenced input: peripheral blood. All receptors come from a woman in her 30s with COVID-19, enrolled during active disease.

The V gene is TRBV28, the J gene TRBJ2-3; 9 bases line up with TRBD2. The CDR3 contains 16 residues. V lost 5 bases, J lost 2 bases, and 8 bases stayed unmatched. Germline V gives CDR1 MDHEN, CDR2 SYDVKM. The CDR3 region is CASSPLAGTYTDTQYF. The CDR3 region has the DNA TGTGCCAGCAGTCCCCTAGCGGGGACGTACACAGATACGCAGTATTTT.

The table lists this clone with a count of one. The chain uses TRBV4-3 and TRBJ1-1; unclear D gene. Deletions cut 1 base from V and 4 bases from J, with 7 bases between. CDR1 is LGHNA, CDR2 YSLEER, per germline. The CDR3 covers 13 residues. CDR3 sequence: CASSQGEGTEAFF. As DNA, the CDR3 is TGCGCCAGCAGCCAAGGGGAGGGCACTGAAGCTTTCTTT.

The chain has TRBV25-1 and TRBJ1-2; 10 bases map to TRBD1. J was trimmed by 3 bases and V by 5 bases; bases with no gene match: 3. Germline V CDR1 and CDR2: MGHDK, SYGVNS. CDR3 size: 14 residues. The DNA of the CDR3 is TGTGCCAGCAGTCATGGACAGGGGGACTATGGCTACACCTTC. This translates into CASSHGQGDYGYTF.

The chain uses TRBV6-5 and TRBJ1-2, with 7 bases aligning to TRBD1. Germline V CDR1 and CDR2: MNHEY, SVGAGI. This CDR3 region has 12 residues. V gave up 6 bases and J gave up 7 bases; unmatched junction bases: 5. CDR3 bases: TGTGCCAGCAGAGAGGGGGCGCGTGGCTACACCTTC. The encoded protein is CASREGARGYTF.

CDR3 residues: CASSSGDISPLHF. CDR3 coding DNA: TGTGCCAGCAGCAGCGGGGACATTTCTCCCCTCCACTTT. This chain joins TRBV11-2 and TRBJ1-6; a weak D match, TRBD1 (6 bases). This CDR3 is built from 13 residues. Germline lookup yields CDR1 SGHAT and CDR2 FQNNGV. V was pared by 5 bases and J by 13 bases, with 15 bases between.

The CDR3 here is CASSQVETGTYEQYF. CDR3 in DNA: TGCGCCAGCAGCCAAGTGGAGACAGGCACCTACGAGCAGTACTTC. The chain uses TRBV4-1 and TRBJ2-7; maybe TRBD1 (6 bases). The germline CDR1 and CDR2 sequences are MGHRA and YSYEKL. CDR3 size: 15 residues. Trimming left V 1 base short and J 2 bases short, with 12 bases between.

V is TRBV9 and J is TRBJ1-4; TRBD1 aligns across 7 bases. The germline V gene has CDR1 SGDLS and CDR2 YYNGEE. CDR3 length: 15 amino acids. Trimming took 4 bases from V and 1 from J; bases not matched to a gene: 4. The CDR3 region has the DNA TGTGCCAGCAGCCCCAGACAGGGAACTAATGAAAAACTGTTTTTT. Translation: CASSPRQGTNEKLFF.

The chain links TRBV5-6 to TRBJ2-7; the match to TRBD1 covers 9 bases. The CDR3 has 14 amino acids. The germline V gene encodes CDR1 SGHDT and CDR2 YYEEEE. V lost 4 bases, J lost 5 bases, and 7 bases stayed unmatched. Here the CDR3 reads CASSEDRGRNEQYV. In nucleotides, the CDR3 is TGTGCCAGCAGCGAGGACAGGGGCAGAAACGAGCAGTACGTC.

The chain has TRBV5-5 and TRBJ1-6, with no clear D. The CDR3 contains 17 residues. Germline V gives CDR1 SGHKS, CDR2 YYEKEE (reference sequence). V dropped 3 bases and J dropped 7 bases, with 20 bases sitting between them. The CDR3 reads CASSSKPGGSRNSPLHF. The CDR3 DNA is TGTGCCAGCAGCTCGAAACCCGGAGGTTCGAGGAATTCACCCCTCCACTTT.

V usage is TRBV10-3 and J usage is TRBJ2-7, with a tentative D call TRBD1 (6 bases). With 10 bases removed from V and 7 bases from J, the gap between germline ends came to 17 bases. Germline loops: CDR1 ENHRY, CDR2 SYGVKD. The CDR3 contains 12 residues. The CDR3 spells CATGAGVGEQYV. For the CDR3, the DNA is TGTGCCACAGGGGCCGGAGTAGGGGAGCAGTACGTC.

This clone was seen a single time. The chain recombines TRBV6-1 with TRBJ2-7; weak D call: TRBD1 (5 bases). Germline V lookup: CDR1 MNHNS, CDR2 SASEGT. V was clipped by 0 bases and J by 3 bases, with 12 bases between them. The CDR3 has 15 amino acids. CDR3: CASSEASQGNYEQYF. CDR3 sequence (DNA): TGTGCCAGCAGTGAAGCGTCTCAGGGAAACTACGAGCAGTACTTC.

The chain recombines TRBV4-2 with TRBJ2-2, with 10 nucleotides matching TRBD2. Per the germline V gene, CDR1 is LGHNA and CDR2 is YNFKEQ. CDR3 length: 20 amino acids. V shed 1 base and J 6 bases; nucleotides not matched to a gene: 17. The CDR3 sequence is CASSQGDGSGGSWSAGELFF. CDR3 coding DNA: TGTGCCAGCAGCCAAGGTGATGGTAGCGGGGGGTCCTGGTCGGCCGGGGAGCTGTTTTTT.

This clone appeared a single time. The DNA of the CDR3 is TGCAGCGGGGCAGGGTCTAATGAAAAACTGTTTTTT. Protein: CSGAGSNEKLFF. The chain has TRBV29-1 and TRBJ1-4; maybe TRBD1 (5 bases). V dropped 7 bases and J dropped 3 bases, with 9 bases sitting between them. There are 12 residues in the CDR3. Germline CDR1 is SQVTM and CDR2 is ANQGSEA.

The chain is built from TRBV18 and TRBJ1-2; D perhaps matches TRBD1 (6 bases). The CDR3 has 15 amino acids. Germline lookup yields CDR1 KGHSH and CDR2 LQKENI. Trimming pared 0 bases from V and 5 bases from J, leaving 13 bases between. This CDR3 is CASSPPQGSLYGYTF. In nucleotides, the CDR3 is TGTGCCAGCTCACCACCTCAGGGGTCATTGTATGGCTACACCTTC.

This clone was counted a few times. The chain employs TRBV5-1 and TRBJ2-7; D might be TRBD1 (6 bases). Looked up from germline, CDR1 is SGHRS and CDR2 is YFSETQ. The length of the CDR3 is 13 residues. The V gene lost 3 bases and the J gene lost 4 bases, with 11 bases spanning the gap. The CDR3 protein is CASSSGQTYEQYF. The CDR3 DNA reads TGCGCCAGCAGCTCTGGACAGACTTACGAGCAGTACTTC. The full variable domain, with the rest looked up from reference TRBV5-1 and TRBJ2-7, is KAGVTQTPRYLIKTRGQQVTLSCSPISGHRSVSWYQQTPGQGLQFLFEYFSETQRNKGNFPGRFSGRQFSNSRSEMNVSTLELGDSALYLCASSSGQTYEQYFGPGTRLTVT.

The genes are TRBV10-2 and TRBJ1-1, with 7 bases fitting TRBD1. V was pared by 6 bases and J by 5 bases, with 3 bases of the junction left unmatched. The CDR3 consists of 12 residues. Germline loops: CDR1 WSHSY, CDR2 SAAADI. Written as DNA, the CDR3 is TGCGCCAGCAGAGAACAGGGGACTGAAGCTTTCTTT. It yields the protein CASREQGTEAFF.

The chain uses TRBV9 and TRBJ2-3, with TRBD1 as a possible D gene (8 bases). V gave up 3 bases and J gave up 1 base, with 12 bases separating them. Per the germline V gene, CDR1 is SGDLS and CDR2 is YYNGEE. The CDR3 has 15 amino acids. For the CDR3, the DNA is TGTGCCAGCAGCGACAGGGGGGGCGGCACAGATACGCAGTATTTT. As protein: CASSDRGGGTDTQYF.

The V gene is TRBV5-6, the J gene TRBJ2-7, with TRBD1 matching 7 bases. Germline trimming cut 3 bases from V and 3 bases from J; bases unmatched to any gene: 3. Per the germline V gene, CDR1 is SGHDT and CDR2 is YYEEEE. This CDR3 contains 13 residues. CDR3 in DNA: TGTGCCAGCAGCTCCGGGACAGACTACGAGCAGTACGTC. This translates into CASSSGTDYEQYV.